The rows below give T cell receptor beta chains drawn from one sample of a study of pediatric ulcerative colitis. Produced via immunoSEQ multiplex PCR; TCRdb's table is partial and in-frame only. The table lists 64,000 or so clones, around 80% of them singletons. Sequenced: blood. The receptors were sampled from a boy younger than 18 with moderate ulcerative colitis. Both conserved end residues are part of each CDR3. The D gene is left open where the match is weak. Rows give clone size only sometimes, using once, few, many, or a class for an expanded clone.

j_call d_call clone_size v_call cdr3_nt cdr3_aa
TRBJ2-5 - - TRBV18 TGTGCCAGCTCACCGGAGCTACGGGAGACCCAGTACTTC CASSPELRETQYF
TRBJ1-5 - - TRBV7-6 TGTGCCAGCAGCTTAGCCACGGGGTTTGTCAATCAGCCCCAGCATTTT CASSLATGFVNQPQHF
TRBJ1-1 - - TRBV6-1 TGTGCCAGCAGTGGGGCCGGGTTAGGGCAGGGGAGTGAAGCTTTCTTT CASSGAGLGQGSEAFF
TRBJ2-7 - - TRBV14 TGTGCCAGCAGCCAAGTGGGCAGGGTCCTCCAGGTCCAGTACGAGCAGTACTTC CASSQVGRVLQVQYEQYF
TRBJ2-7 - - TRBV6-6 TGTGCCAGCAGTTACTCTTTGGAGCAGTACTTC CASSYSLEQYF
TRBJ1-1 - - TRBV5-8 TGTGCCAGCAGCTTGGTCTACGGACAGAGGAACACTGAAGCTTTCTTT CASSLVYGQRNTEAFF
TRBJ2-7 - - TRBV18 TGTGCCAGCTCCCCTAATAGGGACGGGTTCACCTACGAGCAGTACTTC CASSPNRDGFTYEQYF
TRBJ2-7 TRBD2 - TRBV11-2 TGTGCCAGCAGCTTAGTCCAAGCGGGAGTCCATGAGCAGTACTTC CASSLVQAGVHEQYF
TRBJ2-7 - - TRBV27 TGTGCCAGCACCTCGCGGGGTGGGGAGCAGTACTTC CASTSRGGEQYF
TRBJ1-4 - - TRBV18 TGTGCCAGCTCACCCTCCCAGACAACAACTAATGAAAAACTGTTTTTT CASSPSQTTTNEKLFF
TRBJ1-1 - - TRBV29-1 TGCAGCGTTGAGTCGGTGGGGACTGAAGCTTTCTTT CSVESVGTEAFF
TRBJ1-2 - few TRBV7-9 TGTGCCAGCAGCCGTAGTGAGACCTCCTGGGGCCGTGGCTACACCTTC CASSRSETSWGRGYTF
TRBJ2-1 TRBD1 - TRBV19 TGTGCCAGTAACCGAAAGACCGGGACAGAAGTTTCCTACAATGAGCAGTTCTTC CASNRKTGTEVSYNEQFF
TRBJ2-7 TRBD1 - TRBV5-1 TGCGCCAGCAGCCACGGACAGGGCTACGAGCAGTACTTC CASSHGQGYEQYF
TRBJ2-1 - - TRBV21-1 TGTGCCAGCAGCAAGCTGACTAGCGGCTTCTACAATGAGCAGTTCTTC CASSKLTSGFYNEQFF
TRBJ1-1 - - TRBV19 TGTGCCTCCTCACCCTTGAACACTGAAGCTTTCTTT CASSPLNTEAFF
TRBJ1-1 - - TRBV18 TGTGCCAGCTCACCGCAGAAGGGGACTGAAGCTTTCTTT CASSPQKGTEAFF
TRBJ2-2 - few TRBV7-8 TGTGCCAGCAGCTCTGGCTCGCGCACCGGGGAGCTGTTTTTT CASSSGSRTGELFF
TRBJ2-7 TRBD1 - TRBV9 TGTGCCAGCAGCGTAGGTACAGGGGCCTACGAGCAGTACTTC CASSVGTGAYEQYF
TRBJ2-1 TRBD2 - TRBV11-3 TGTGCCAGCAGCCCCGGACTAGCGGGAGGTGGTGAGCAGTTCTTC CASSPGLAGGGEQFF
TRBJ1-3 - - TRBV6-5 TGTGCCAGCAGTTACGGTGGCGAAGGAAACACCATATATTTT CASSYGGEGNTIYF
TRBJ2-7 - - TRBV7-9 TGTGCCAGCAGCCTTCAGAGTAAGCAGTACTTC CASSLQSKQYF
TRBJ2-2 TRBD1 - TRBV6-1 TGTGCCAGCAGGCGGACAGGGGAACGGGAGCTGTTTTTT CASRRTGERELFF
TRBJ2-1 - - TRBV13 TGTGCCAGCACCTCCCGTGGGGATAACAATGAGCAGTTCTTC CASTSRGDNNEQFF
TRBJ1-1 - - TRBV6-1 TGTGCCAGCAGTGAAGCCGGAGGGATGAACACTGAAGCTTTCTTT CASSEAGGMNTEAFF
TRBJ1-5 - - TRBV10-2 TGCGCCAGCACCCAGACAGACCCCAATCAGCCCCAGCATTTT CASTQTDPNQPQHF
TRBJ1-5 - - TRBV6-6 TGTGCCAGCAGTCGCAGGACCTTTCCTAGCAATCAGCCCCAGCATTTT CASSRRTFPSNQPQHF
TRBJ1-1 TRBD1 few TRBV5-1 TGCGCCAGCAGCTTGTGGGTCAGGGGGCAACATACTGAAGCTTTCTTT CASSLWVRGQHTEAFF
TRBJ1-5 TRBD1 few TRBV9 TGTGCCAGCAGCGTAGAGGACAGGGCCACAAGCAATCAGCCCCAGCATTTT CASSVEDRATSNQPQHF
TRBJ1-1 TRBD1 - TRBV5-1 TGCGCCAGCAGCCTTTCGACAGGGTTCTACACTGAAGCTTTCTTT CASSLSTGFYTEAFF
TRBJ2-7 TRBD2 - TRBV25-1 TGTGCCAGCAGCCCAAGCGGGGGCCCCTCCTACGAGCAGTACTTC CASSPSGGPSYEQYF
TRBJ2-7 TRBD1 - TRBV7-9 TGTGCCAGCGTCCTCCGGGACAGGGTCTACGAGCAGTACTTC CASVLRDRVYEQYF
TRBJ2-1 - - TRBV29-1 TGCAGCGTTGATGGCCGAAAAAGCTCCTACAATGAGCAGTTCTTC CSVDGRKSSYNEQFF
TRBJ1-1 - - TRBV5-1 TGCGCCAGCAGCTTGGCCGTAGGTAACACTGAAGCTTTCTTT CASSLAVGNTEAFF
TRBJ1-6 - - TRBV19 TGTGCCAGTAGTATAGCGGGGACGGGGGCGCGGAATTCACCCCTCCACTTT CASSIAGTGARNSPLHF
TRBJ2-7 TRBD2 - TRBV18 TGTGCCAGCTCACCACCTTCGGCTAGCGGGAGAGGCGAGCAGTACTTC CASSPPSASGRGEQYF
TRBJ1-2 - once TRBV9 TGTGCCAGCAGCGAGGGGTGGGGTTATGGCTACACCTTC CASSEGWGYGYTF
TRBJ2-1 TRBD2 - TRBV4-3 TGCGCCAGCAGCCAACGGGGACTAGCCTACAATGAGCAGTTCTTC CASSQRGLAYNEQFF
TRBJ2-3 TRBD2 - TRBV19 TGTGCCAGTAGTTCCCCGACTAGCGGGGACACAGATACGCAGTATTTT CASSSPTSGDTDTQYF
TRBJ2-5 TRBD1 - TRBV7-8 TGTGCCAGCAGCTTAACCCGAGGACAGGCGGAAACCCGATGGGGGGAGACCCAGTACTTC CASSLTRGQAETRWGETQYF
TRBJ2-1 TRBD1 - TRBV27 TGTGCCAGCAGTTTGGACAGGGGTGACAATGAGCAGTTCTTC CASSLDRGDNEQFF
TRBJ1-2 - - TRBV27 TGTGCCAGCAGTCCGGCAGGGGAACCGAACTATGGCTACACCTTC CASSPAGEPNYGYTF